These 27 T cell receptor beta chains originate from one sample sequenced in a study of naive and memory T cell subsets. Findings and limits, study-wide: Naive repertoires, especially CD8, held a few larger clonotypes, possibly memory cells re-expressing CD45RA.

What these receptors recognize is not known. An equimolar mix of two oligonucleotides served as the beta constant-region primer for TRBC1 and TRBC2. The ligated cDNA underwent four PCR rounds using SP2 and nested alpha and beta constant-region primers. MiXCR, run by TCRdb on the UMI-ligation and nested PCR reads, gives a single entry per CDR3 protein. Among roughly 150,000 distinct CDR3 sequences listed, over 20% were seen once. The sequenced material came from naive CD4+ T cells from blood. These TCRs come from a human donor in good health.

This clonotype has ten or more counts. The chain joins TRBV19 to TRBJ2-4; D unclear. The CDR3 consists of 14 residues. Trimming took off 4 bases at V and 1 base at J, with 8 bases between the two ends. From germline, CDR1 is LNHDA and CDR2 SQIVND (reference sequence). This CDR3 is CASSTVGAKNIQYF. The CDR3 DNA follows: TGTGCCAGTAGTACCGTTGGGGCCAAAAACATTCAGTACTTC.

This clonotype has a handful of counts. J is TRBJ2-1 and V is TRBV20-1; 9 bases map to TRBD2. The CDR3 is made up of 16 amino acids. J lost 2 bases, V lost 1 base, and 6 bases had no gene match. Germline loops: CDR1 DFQATT, CDR2 SNEGSKA (reference sequence). The CDR3 nucleotides are TGCAGTGCTAGAGGTCTAGCGGGAAGCACCTACAATGAGCAGTTCTTC. Translation: CSARGLAGSTYNEQFF.

This clonotype came up many times. The CDR3 DNA reads as TGTGCCAGCAGCTTAGACAGTTCCTACGAGCAGTACTTC. Amino acid sequence: CASSLDSSYEQYF. The genes are TRBV7-2 and TRBJ2-7, with D unclear. Germline V gene lookup returns CDR1 SGHTA and CDR2 FQGNSA. Trimming removed 1 base from V and 1 base from J, with 5 bases in between. The CDR3 runs to 13 residues.

The rearrangement joins TRBV12-3 or TRBV12-4 to TRBJ1-5; weak D call: TRBD1 (5 bases). Trimming removed 6 bases at V and 6 bases at J, with 15 bases between. The CDR3 has 14 amino acids. The CDR3 DNA reads TGTGCCAGCAGGGATACAGGAATCAGTCAGCCCCAGCATTTT. The encoded protein is CASRDTGISQPQHF.

The chain links TRBV20-1 to TRBJ2-1; D is possibly TRBD2 (5 bases). The V gene lost 5 bases and the J gene lost 3 bases, with 20 bases spanning the gap. The CDR3 runs to 16 residues. Per germline, CDR1 DFQATT and CDR2 SNEGSKA (reference sequence). As DNA, the CDR3 is TGCAGTGCTCCTCCCCATACTAGGAACCTCTACAATGAGCAGTTCTTC. Translation gives CSAPPHTRNLYNEQFF.

In its sample, this clonotype was seen a few times. The CDR3 sequence is CATSRGPPASNQPQHF. For the CDR3, the DNA is TGTGCCACCAGCAGAGGCCCGCCGGCGAGCAATCAGCCCCAGCATTTT. The rearrangement links TRBV15 to TRBJ1-5, with D unclear. From germline, CDR1 is LNHNV and CDR2 YYDKDF (reference sequence). This CDR3 spans 16 amino acids. V was cut by 1 base and J by 1 base, with 11 bases left in between.

The rearrangement joins TRBV7-9 to TRBJ2-5; weak D call: TRBD1 (5 bases). The V gene's germline CDR1 is SEHNR and CDR2 FQNEAQ (reference sequence). This CDR3 region has 16 residues. Trimming took 2 bases from V and 1 from J, leaving 14 bases between them. The CDR3 loop reads CASSLSARVLQETQYF. CDR3 bases: TGTGCCAGCAGCTTATCTGCCAGGGTCCTCCAAGAGACCCAGTACTTC.

This clonotype has more than one count but fewer than ten. In DNA form, the CDR3 reads TGTGCCAGCAGCTTAGGGACTAGCGTCGCCGGGGAGCTGTTTTTT. Residues: CASSLGTSVAGELFF. The chain employs TRBV11-2 and TRBJ2-2, with 9 bases fitting TRBD2. V gave up 1 base and J gave up 6 bases; unmatched junction bases: 3. The CDR3 has 15 residues. CDR1 and CDR2 (germline): SGHAT, FQNNGV.

The V gene is TRBV10-3, the J gene TRBJ1-2; a possible D gene is TRBD1 (5 bases). From germline, CDR1 is ENHRY and CDR2 SYGVKD. V was trimmed by 10 bases and J by 5 bases, leaving 17 bases between them. This CDR3 comprises 13 residues. The DNA for the CDR3 is TGTGCCACCCCGGGACGTGGCCTTTATGGCTACACCTTC. Translating it yields CATPGRGLYGYTF.

V usage is TRBV6-2 or TRBV6-3 and J usage is TRBJ2-1; 9 positions match TRBD2. The CDR3 spans 17 residues. CDR1 is MNHEY, CDR2 SVGEGT, per germline. V lost 8 bases to trimming and J lost 5 bases; unmatched junction nucleotides: 16. The CDR3 region is CASLGARGRAKDNEQFF. Here the CDR3 DNA reads TGTGCCAGCTTGGGGGCGCGCGGGAGGGCCAAGGACAATGAGCAGTTCTTC.

This clonotype appeared a few times. CDR3 bases: TGTGCCAGCAGCCAAAACGGGACTAGATTATCCCCGGAGTACTTC. This translates into CASSQNGTRLSPEYF. The V gene is TRBV7-6, the J gene TRBJ2-4; TRBD2 agrees at 8 bases. The CDR3 runs to 15 residues. The germline V gene has CDR1 SGHVS and CDR2 FNYEAQ. V dropped 5 bases and J dropped 14; count of bases not matched to a gene: 17.

This clonotype was picked up a small number of times. The V call is TRBV18, the J call TRBJ2-7, with D possibly matching TRBD1 (5 bases). Trimming pared 1 base from V and 3 bases from J, leaving 16 bases between. The CDR3 loop spans 16 amino acids. The germline gives CDR1 KGHSH, CDR2 LQKENI. CDR3 sequence: CASSPRPPGINYEQYF. CDR3 nucleotide sequence: TGTGCCAGCTCACCACGGCCGCCAGGGATAAACTACGAGCAGTACTTC.

V usage is TRBV20-1 and J usage is TRBJ2-3; 7 positions match TRBD2. The germline gives CDR1 DFQATT, CDR2 SNEGSKA (reference sequence). The CDR3 contains 14 residues. V dropped 4 bases and J dropped 0; count of bases not matched to a gene: 4. The CDR3 spells CSAKAGPSTDTQYF. CDR3 in DNA: TGCAGTGCTAAAGCGGGACCTAGCACAGATACGCAGTATTTT.

This CDR3 reads CASSPGTNQPQHF. The DNA for the CDR3 is TGCGCCAGCAGCCCAGGAACTAATCAGCCCCAGCATTTT. The V and J genes are TRBV5-1 and TRBJ1-5; D is unresolved. The CDR3 runs to 13 residues. V shed 4 bases and J shed 4 bases, with 9 bases lying between them. Per the germline V gene, CDR1 is SGHRS and CDR2 is YFSETQ.

The rearrangement uses TRBV7-2 and TRBJ1-2; D is ambiguous. The V gene lost 6 bases and the J gene lost 2 bases, with 16 bases spanning the gap. This CDR3 has 15 residues. In germline, CDR1 is SGHTA, CDR2 FQGNSA. The CDR3 is CASSYSRAANYGYTF. Here the CDR3 DNA reads TGTGCCAGCAGTTACTCCCGGGCCGCAAACTATGGCTACACCTTC.

The chain uses TRBV6-5 and TRBJ1-3; 7 bases are a match to TRBD1. This CDR3 has 15 amino acids. The V and J ends lost 2 bases and 4 bases, in that order; junction bases with no gene match: 5. Germline lookup yields CDR1 MNHEY and CDR2 SVGAGI. The chain's CDR3 is CASSYHGTEGNTIYF. CDR3 bases: TGTGCCAGCAGTTACCACGGGACAGAAGGAAACACCATATATTTT.

A few counts support this clonotype. The chain has TRBV20-1 and TRBJ1-5, with D maybe TRBD1 (5 bases). Looked up from germline, CDR1 is DFQATT and CDR2 is SNEGSKA (reference sequence). V was clipped by 4 bases and J by 1 base, with 14 bases between them. The CDR3 length is 15 residues. The chain's CDR3 is CSAIKAEGSNQPQHF. The CDR3 DNA is TGCAGTGCTATCAAGGCTGAGGGGAGCAATCAGCCCCAGCATTTT.

This clonotype has just a few counts. The J gene is TRBJ2-5, the V gene TRBV4-1, with D perhaps matching TRBD1 (5 bases). Trimming shortened V by 0 bases and J by 1 base, and 9 bases separated the two germline ends. The CDR3 runs to 15 residues. Germline-derived CDR1 and CDR2 are MGHRA and YSYEKL. CDR3 region: CASSQDGHLQETQYF. The CDR3 DNA reads as TGCGCCAGCAGCCAAGATGGACACCTCCAAGAGACCCAGTACTTC.

The chain links TRBV5-1 to TRBJ2-2; perhaps TRBD1 as D (5 bases). The CDR3 consists of 14 residues. Germline CDR1 reads SGHRS; CDR2 reads YFSETQ. The V and J ends lost 1 base and 6 bases respectively, with 10 bases between them. The CDR3 loop reads CASSLQGTAGELFF. The DNA for the CDR3 is TGCGCCAGCAGCTTGCAGGGAACAGCCGGGGAGCTGTTTTTT.

The chain joins TRBV18 to TRBJ1-4; possible D gene TRBD1, 5 bases. Deletions cut 4 bases from V and 8 bases from J, with 11 bases between. The CDR3 totals 13 residues. From germline, CDR1 is KGHSH and CDR2 LQKENI. The CDR3 is CASSLDRREKLFF. CDR3 in DNA: TGTGCCAGCTCACTCGACAGAAGGGAAAAACTGTTTTTT.

This clonotype showed up many times. The rearrangement links TRBV3-1 to TRBJ2-4; 7 bases are shared with TRBD1. CDR3 length: 13 residues. Germline trimming cut 4 bases from V and 6 bases from J; bases unmatched to any gene: 3. Germline V lookup: CDR1 LGHDT, CDR2 YNNKEL (reference sequence). The DNA for the CDR3 is TGTGCCAGCAGCCTTCGACAGGGAAACATTCAGTACTTC. Its protein is CASSLRQGNIQYF.

This clonotype has just a few counts. The chain uses TRBV6-5 and TRBJ2-1; tentatively, D is TRBD2 (6 bases). The CDR3 has 15 residues. Germline V CDR1 and CDR2: MNHEY, SVGAGI. Written as DNA, the CDR3 is TGTGTCACCAGCAGGACGGGAGATCGCTACAATGAGCAGTTCTTC. It encodes CVTSRTGDRYNEQFF.

The CDR3 loop reads CAIRGDSHEQFF. CDR3 nucleotide sequence: TGTGCCATCAGGGGGGACAGCCATGAGCAGTTCTTC. The V call is TRBV10-3, the J call TRBJ2-1; 7 bases line up with TRBD1. CDR3 length equals 12 residues. Germline V gives CDR1 ENHRY, CDR2 SYGVKD. J gave up 8 bases and V 6 bases, and 4 bases lay outside the gene matches.

This rearrangement joins TRBV7-2 to TRBJ1-4, with D unclear. Between the trimmed V and J ends, which lost 2 bases and 7 bases, there was a span of 5 bases. The germline V gene has CDR1 SGHTA and CDR2 FQGNSA. The CDR3 sequence is 12 residues long. CDR3 nucleotide sequence: TGTGCCAGCAGCTTATCGGGTGAAAAACTGTTTTTT. It specifies CASSLSGEKLFF.

This chain uses TRBV7-2 with TRBJ2-1; no clear D gene. CDR1 is SGHTA, CDR2 FQGNSA, per germline. The length of the CDR3 is 13 residues. Trimming took 7 bases from V and 2 from J, leaving 9 bases between them. The DNA for the CDR3 is TGTGCCAGCAACCTCATTGCCTACAATGAGCAGTTCTTC. Protein sequence: CASNLIAYNEQFF. Filled out from reference TRBV7-2 and TRBJ2-1, the complete variable domain reads GAGVSQSPSNKVTEKGKDVELRCDPISGHTALYWYRQSLGQGLEFLIYFQGNSAPDKSGLPSDRFSAERTGGSVSTLTIQRTQQEDSAVYLCASNLIAYNEQFFGPGTRLTVL.

For the CDR3, the DNA is TGTGCCAGCAGCCCGAACAGGGGGGAGGGAGCTTTCTTT. It codes for CASSPNRGEGAFF. The J gene is TRBJ1-1, the V gene TRBV7-2, with TRBD1 identical over 8 bases. The ends lost 5 bases at V and 10 bases at J; junction bases unmatched: 9. Germline CDR1 SGHTA, CDR2 FQGNSA. The length of the CDR3 is 13 residues.

This clonotype was picked up a small number of times. This chain joins TRBV29-1 and TRBJ2-1, with TRBD1 matching over 7 bases. Germline assignment: CDR1 SQVTM and CDR2 ANQGSEA. This CDR3 is built from 13 residues. The DNA of the CDR3 is TGCACACCTCGGGACAGCTCCTACAATGAGCAGTTCTTC. Its protein product is CTPRDSSYNEQFF.